These 32 T cell receptor beta chains came from one sample sequenced in a study of T cell responses to AZD1222 COVID-19 vaccine. TCRdb's table, derived via immunoSEQ multiplex PCR, lists solely in-frame clones and lacks some. The sample has 90,000 to 120,000 clones, 90% to 95% seen once; the top ten hold about 20%. Sequences were derived from peripheral blood, sampled on day 0 of AZD1222 vaccination. Receptors originate from an adult in good health.

This clone has only one observation. This chain links TRBV27 with TRBJ1-1, with D perhaps TRBD1 (5 bases). Trimming left V 0 bases short and J 10 bases short, with 12 bases between. This CDR3 comprises 13 residues. Germline V lookup: CDR1 MNHEY, CDR2 SMNVEV (reference sequence). In nucleotides, the CDR3 is TGTGCCAGCAGTTTATCGGTACAGGCCCGAGCTTTCTTT. Translation gives CASSLSVQARAFF.

The chain joins TRBV30 to TRBJ1-5; weak D call: TRBD1 (5 bases). CDR3 length: 15 amino acids. Germline V gives CDR1 GTSNPN, CDR2 SVGIG (reference sequence). V lost 3 bases to trimming and J lost 0 bases, with 12 bases between them. CDR3 DNA sequence: TGTGCCTGGAGCGTACCCAGGGATAGCAATCAGCCCCAGCATTTT. Translation: CAWSVPRDSNQPQHF.

The chain uses TRBV12-5 and TRBJ1-4; perhaps TRBD1 as D (6 bases). This CDR3 is built from 14 residues. V was trimmed by 6 bases and J by 4 bases, leaving 12 bases between them. Germline V gene lookup returns CDR1 LGHNT and CDR2 FRNRAP. CDR3 nucleotides: TGTGCTAGTGGGCCTGGACAGCGTAATGAAAAACTGTTTTTT. This translates into CASGPGQRNEKLFF.

J is TRBJ2-3 and V is TRBV21-1; the DNA was not used to check the table's D call, TRBD2. TRBV21-1 is annotated as a pseudogene. The CDR3 covers 13 residues. The CDR3 here is CASSKATRGAQYF. DNA for the CDR3: TGTGCCAGCAGCAAAGCCACCCGCGGGGCGCAGTATTTT.

The chain couples TRBV28 to TRBJ1-5; D uncertain. Germline loops: CDR1 MDHEN, CDR2 SYDVKM. Between the trimmed V and J ends, which lost 4 bases and 6 bases, there was a span of 22 bases. CDR3 length: 17 residues. The CDR3 DNA follows: TGTGCCAGCAGTTCTCCCTCACTCGCTCAGGTGCGTCAGCCCCAGCATTTT. It codes for CASSSPSLAQVRQPQHF.

This sequence joins TRBV12-5 and TRBJ1-3; a weak D match, TRBD1 (5 bases). Trimming pared 1 base from V and 5 bases from J, leaving 18 bases between. The CDR3 spans 17 residues. Germline assignment: CDR1 LGHNT and CDR2 FRNRAP. CDR3 bases: TGTGCTAGTGGTTTGGGGGGCCGGGCGCCGAGGAGAAACACCATATATTTT. It specifies CASGLGGRAPRRNTIYF. Variable domain in full (rest from reference TRBV12-5 and TRBJ1-3): DARVTQTPRHKVTEMGQEVTMRCQPILGHNTVFWYRQTMMQGLELLAYFRNRAPLDDSGMPKDRFSAEMPDATLATLKIQPSEPRDSAVYFCASGLGGRAPRRNTIYFGEGSWLTVV.

V and J are TRBV19 and TRBJ2-7; a possible D gene is TRBD1 (5 bases). V was trimmed by 4 bases and J by 0 bases, leaving 16 bases between them. CDR1 and CDR2 (germline): LNHDA, SQIVND (reference sequence). This CDR3 spans 16 amino acids. The CDR3: CASSTRTPSSSYEQYF. As DNA, the CDR3 is TGTGCCAGTAGTACCAGGACACCCTCTTCCTCCTACGAGCAGTACTTC.

The chain is built from TRBV6-1 and TRBJ1-4; 10 nucleotides match TRBD1. This CDR3 region has 14 residues. CDR1 and CDR2 (germline): MNHNS, SASEGT. Trimming removed 3 bases from V and 7 bases from J; junction bases left unmatched: 2. CDR3 coding DNA: TGTGCCAGCAGTGAGGGGACAGGGGTTGAAAAACTGTTTTTT. It specifies CASSEGTGVEKLFF.

The CDR3 nucleotides are TGTGCCAGCAGTGGATCAACAGTCGGGAGCAATCAGCCCCAGCATTTT. It is translated as CASSGSTVGSNQPQHF. The chain joins TRBV6-1 to TRBJ1-5; D is unclear. V gave up 4 bases and J gave up 1 base, with 14 bases separating them. Germline V gives CDR1 MNHNS, CDR2 SASEGT. The CDR3 runs 16 residues.

The chain employs TRBV11-3 and TRBJ2-1; 7 bases are shared with TRBD1. The germline CDR1 and CDR2 sequences are SGHNT and YENEEA. The CDR3 covers 13 residues. V trimming: 4 bases; J trimming: 4 bases; junction bases outside the gene matches: 1. The CDR3 bases are TGTGCCAGCAGCTGGGACAGTTACAATGAGCAGTTCTTC. Amino acid sequence: CASSWDSYNEQFF.

The gene calls are TRBV2 and TRBJ2-7; D gene unclear. CDR1 is SNHLY, CDR2 FYNNEI, per germline. V lost 3 bases, J lost 0 bases, and 12 bases lay in between. The CDR3 has 15 residues. The CDR3 is CASSEFAPSSYEQYF. CDR3 bases: TGTGCCAGCAGTGAGTTTGCCCCCTCCTCCTACGAGCAGTACTTC.

The rearrangement uses TRBV4-3 and TRBJ2-1; D is perhaps TRBD2 (5 bases). Germline CDR1 reads LGHNA; CDR2 reads YSLEER. The V end was cut by 3 bases, the J end by 0 bases, with 9 bases between. This CDR3 region has 15 residues. As DNA, the CDR3 is TGCGCCAGCAGCCAGAGGACTGGCTCCTACAATGAGCAGTTCTTC. Translating it yields CASSQRTGSYNEQFF.

The chain has TRBV5-1 and TRBJ2-1, with D perhaps TRBD1 or TRBD2 (5 bases each). The CDR3 consists of 17 residues. V gave up 0 bases and J gave up 1 base, with 14 bases separating them. Germline CDR1 is SGHRS and CDR2 is YFSETQ. The CDR3 region is CASSLGSGTLSYNEQFF. DNA for the CDR3: TGCGCCAGCAGCTTGGGCTCAGGGACCTTATCCTACAATGAGCAGTTCTTC.

This clone was detected only once. The V gene is TRBV29-1, the J gene TRBJ1-2, with D tentatively TRBD1 (6 bases). The V gene's germline CDR1 is SQVTM and CDR2 ANQGSEA. Trimming stripped 4 bases from V and 4 bases from J, with 10 bases between. The CDR3 is made up of 12 amino acids. CDR3 nucleotide sequence: TGCAGCGTTGGACAGGAATCCTATGGCTACACCTTC. This sequence encodes CSVGQESYGYTF.

CDR3 sequence: CASSLGTGGGVNEKLFF. The CDR3 DNA reads TGTGCCAGCAGCTTGGGGACAGGGGGCGGGGTAAATGAAAAACTGTTTTTT. The chain couples TRBV5-5 to TRBJ1-4; 11 bases map to TRBD1. Trimming at V came to 0 bases and at J to 5 bases, leaving 6 bases not matched to a gene. The CDR3 consists of 17 residues. Germline values: CDR1 SGHKS, CDR2 YYEKEE (reference sequence). Drawing the rest from reference TRBV5-5 and TRBJ1-4, the complete variable domain is DAGVTQSPTHLIKTRGQQVTLRCSPISGHKSVSWYQQVLGQGPQFIFQYYEKEERGRGNFPDRFSARQFPNYSSELNVNALLLGDSALYLCASSLGTGGGVNEKLFFGSGTQLSVL.

V is TRBV10-3 and J is TRBJ1-5, with 7 bases that match TRBD1. V was clipped by 4 bases and J by 6 bases; unmatched bases: 12. Germline V gives CDR1 ENHRY, CDR2 SYGVKD. The CDR3 totals 16 residues. This CDR3 is CAISGGTDNWGQPQHF. As DNA, the CDR3 is TGTGCCATCAGTGGAGGGACAGACAACTGGGGTCAGCCCCAGCATTTT.

The rearrangement joins TRBV7-2 to TRBJ1-2, with TRBD1 matching over 8 bases. V gave up 5 bases and J gave up 8 bases; unmatched junction bases: 7. CDR1 and CDR2 from the germline V gene are SGHTA and FQGNSA. This CDR3 has 13 amino acids. For the CDR3, the DNA is TGTGCCAGCAGCCCCCTGACAGGGGTAGGCTACACCTTC. Translation gives CASSPLTGVGYTF.

The genes are TRBV7-2 and TRBJ2-2; D not certain. The CDR3 sequence is 14 residues long. Germline CDR1 reads SGHTA; CDR2 reads FQGNSA. V lost 1 base and J lost 0, with 3 bases in between. The CDR3, as DNA: TGTGCCAGCAGCTTAGTGCCGAACACCGGGGAGCTGTTTTTT. As protein: CASSLVPNTGELFF.

V gene TRBV3-1 (or the pseudogene TRBV3-2) combines with J gene TRBJ2-1; possible D gene TRBD1, 5 bases. Between the trimmed V and J ends, which lost 0 bases and 6 bases, there was a span of 9 bases. CDR3 length equals 14 residues. Germline V lookup: CDR1 LGHDT, CDR2 YNNKEL (reference sequence). This chain's CDR3 is CASSQDARVNEQFF. CDR3 nucleotide sequence: TGTGCCAGCAGCCAAGATGCCAGGGTCAATGAGCAGTTCTTC.

This chain links TRBV7-9 with TRBJ1-2, with a possible D match to TRBD1 (5 bases). This CDR3 contains 15 residues. Germline V gene lookup returns CDR1 SEHNR and CDR2 FQNEAQ (reference sequence). V was cut by 1 base and J by 8 bases, with 17 bases left in between. CDR3 coding DNA: TGTGCCAGCAGCTTAGTTGGGGGGACCGAAACGGGCTACACCTTC. This translates into CASSLVGGTETGYTF.

The chain carries TRBV5-1 and TRBJ2-3; 7 bases agree with TRBD1. Germline CDR1 is SGHRS and CDR2 is YFSETQ. With 4 bases clipped from V and 2 bases from J, the junction kept 4 bases outside the gene matches. This CDR3 contains 14 residues. In DNA form, the CDR3 reads TGCGCCAGCAGCCCGGGACAGTACACAGATACGCAGTATTTT. Protein sequence: CASSPGQYTDTQYF.

The table lists this clone with a count of one. The chain links TRBV11-3 to TRBJ2-1; the match to TRBD1 covers 8 bases. The CDR3 extends over 13 amino acids. Germline V gene data show CDR1 as SGHNT and CDR2 as YENEEA. J gave up 7 bases and V 5 bases, and 4 bases lay outside the gene matches. This chain's CDR3 is CASSGRTGNEQFF. The CDR3 DNA sequence: TGTGCCAGCAGCGGGCGGACAGGGAATGAGCAGTTCTTC. Supplemented by reference TRBV11-3 and TRBJ2-1, the full variable domain reads EAGVVQSPRYKIIEKKQPVAFWCNPISGHNTLYWYLQNLGQGPELLIRYENEEAVDDSQLPKDRFSAERLKGVDSTLKIQPAELGDSAVYLCASSGRTGNEQFFGPGTRLTVL.

The genes are TRBV10-1 and TRBJ2-3; tentatively, D is TRBD2 (7 bases). The V end lost 3 bases, the J end lost 6 bases, and 13 bases lay between the germline ends. The CDR3 is made up of 14 amino acids. CDR1 and CDR2 from the germline V gene are WNHNN and SYGVQD (reference sequence). CDR3 amino acids: CASSDPGEGDTQYF. DNA of the CDR3: TGCGCCAGCAGTGATCCAGGGGAGGGGGATACGCAGTATTTT.

The V gene is TRBV7-2, the J gene TRBJ1-2; no definite D call. The germline V gene encodes CDR1 SGHTA and CDR2 FQGNSA. The ends were cut back, 4 bases at V and 4 bases at J, with 4 bases in the middle. This CDR3 is built from 11 residues. For the CDR3, the DNA is TGTGCCAGCAGCTGGGGCTATGGCTACACCTTC. It is translated as CASSWGYGYTF. Based on the CDR3 plus reference TRBV7-2 and TRBJ1-2, the full variable domain is GAGVSQSPSNKVTEKGKDVELRCDPISGHTALYWYRQSLGQGLEFLIYFQGNSAPDKSGLPSDRFSAERTGGSVSTLTIQRTQQEDSAVYLCASSWGYGYTFGSGTRLTVV.

The V and J genes are TRBV6-4 and TRBJ2-5, with D possibly being TRBD1 (6 bases). This CDR3 region has 15 residues. Germline assignment: CDR1 MRHNA and CDR2 SNTAGT. Between the trimmed V and J ends, which lost 6 bases and 2 bases, there was a span of 16 bases. The CDR3 protein is CASSALGTLQETQYF. CDR3 coding DNA: TGTGCCAGCAGCGCCCTTGGGACACTTCAAGAGACCCAGTACTTC.

The chain is built from TRBV10-1 and TRBJ2-1, with a tentative D call TRBD1 (6 bases). The germline gives CDR1 WNHNN, CDR2 SYGVQD (reference sequence). The CDR3 has 14 residues. Trimming pared 8 bases from V and 6 bases from J, leaving 17 bases between. The CDR3 DNA reads as TGCGCCAGCTCCAGCTATACAGGGAGCAATGAGCAGTTCTTC. Its translation is CASSSYTGSNEQFF.

The gene calls are TRBV9 and TRBJ2-7, with TRBD1 matching 9 bases. CDR3 length: 14 amino acids. Germline trimming cut 2 bases from V and 4 bases from J; bases unmatched to any gene: 4. Germline V CDR1 and CDR2: SGDLS, YYNGEE. The CDR3 is CASSVGQGLYEQYF. CDR3 nucleotide sequence: TGTGCCAGCAGCGTCGGACAGGGGTTGTACGAGCAGTACTTC.

The chain recombines TRBV19 with TRBJ2-5, with TRBD1 matching 7 bases. CDR3 length: 12 residues. V was pared by 9 bases and J by 5 bases, with 6 bases of the junction left unmatched. Germline V gives CDR1 LNHDA, CDR2 SQIVND (reference sequence). The DNA for the CDR3 is TGTGCCAGCAGGGGGATTAGGGAGACCCAGTACTTC. Translating gives CASRGIRETQYF.

The J gene is TRBJ2-7, the V gene TRBV5-6, with a weak D call TRBD2 (5 bases). This CDR3 is 15 amino acids long. Trimming left V 7 bases short and J 0 bases short, with 17 bases between. Germline CDR1 SGHDT, CDR2 YYEEEE. The CDR3 nucleotides are TGTGCCAGCCAACACTCCGGGGAGAGCTCCTACGAGCAGTACTTC. Protein: CASQHSGESSYEQYF.

The chain links TRBV6-1 to TRBJ1-4; D ambiguous. Germline CDR1 reads MNHNS; CDR2 reads SASEGT. Trimming left V 4 bases short and J 4 bases short, with 16 bases between. There are 16 residues in the CDR3. The CDR3 sequence is CASSGGRQEFNEKLFF. Here the CDR3 DNA reads TGTGCCAGCAGTGGAGGCCGTCAGGAATTTAATGAAAAACTGTTTTTT.

V is TRBV15 and J is TRBJ1-2; TRBD1 might be the D (6 bases). CDR3 length equals 15 residues. V lost 0 bases and J lost 4, with 12 bases in between. Germline values: CDR1 LNHNV, CDR2 YYDKDF (reference sequence). CDR3 residues: CATSRDGGLFYGYTF. In DNA, the CDR3 is TGTGCCACCAGCAGAGATGGGGGGCTGTTCTATGGCTACACCTTC.

CDR3 in amino acids: CASSQVLGYGYTF. CDR3 DNA sequence: TGTGCCAGCAGCCAAGTCCTGGGGTATGGCTACACCTTC. The chain couples TRBV14 to TRBJ1-2; D gene unclear. The V end was cut by 1 base, the J end by 5 bases, with 8 bases between. The CDR3 is 13 amino acids. Germline V lookup: CDR1 SGHDN, CDR2 FVKESK.